This TCR beta chain was observed in a study of T-cell memory formation after mild COVID-19. TCRdb fed the 5' RACE reads into MiXCR, producing one record per CDR3 protein. The sample holds approximately 440,000 distinct CDR3 sequences; about 19% are singletons and the top ten take 7.5% to 10%. Unmatched junction bases numbered 5, after V lost 7 bases and J lost 2 bases. The CDR3 is made up of 14 amino acids. The clonotype originates from an adult woman who had mild COVID-19 (a few samples of this study predate the infection). Cell type and time point are not known. The chain recombines TRBV12-3 or TRBV12-4 with TRBJ2-3; 8 nucleotides align to TRBD2. Material for sequencing was PBMCs or a T cell subset sorted from them (not recorded which). CDR3 sequence (DNA): TGTGCCAGCAACTTAGCGGGGCCCACAGATACGCAGTATTTT. The encoded protein is CASNLAGPTDTQYF.